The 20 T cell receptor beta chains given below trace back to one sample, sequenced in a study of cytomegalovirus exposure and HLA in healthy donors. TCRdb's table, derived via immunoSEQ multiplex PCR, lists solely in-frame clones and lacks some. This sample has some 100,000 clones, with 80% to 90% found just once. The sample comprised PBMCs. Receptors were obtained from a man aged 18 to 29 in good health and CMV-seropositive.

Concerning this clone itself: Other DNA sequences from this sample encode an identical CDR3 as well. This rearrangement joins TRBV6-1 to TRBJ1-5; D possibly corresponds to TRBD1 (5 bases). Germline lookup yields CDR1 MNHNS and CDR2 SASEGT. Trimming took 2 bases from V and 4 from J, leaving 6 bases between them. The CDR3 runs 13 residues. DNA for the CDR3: TGTGCCAGCAGTGAACGGGGGAATCAGCCCCAGCATTTT. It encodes CASSERGNQPQHF.

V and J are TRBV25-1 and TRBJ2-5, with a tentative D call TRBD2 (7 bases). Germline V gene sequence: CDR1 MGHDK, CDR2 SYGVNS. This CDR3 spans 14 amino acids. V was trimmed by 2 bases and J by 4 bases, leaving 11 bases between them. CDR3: CASSEAGAPETQYF. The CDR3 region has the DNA TGTGCCAGCAGTGAAGCGGGGGCTCCAGAGACCCAGTACTTC.

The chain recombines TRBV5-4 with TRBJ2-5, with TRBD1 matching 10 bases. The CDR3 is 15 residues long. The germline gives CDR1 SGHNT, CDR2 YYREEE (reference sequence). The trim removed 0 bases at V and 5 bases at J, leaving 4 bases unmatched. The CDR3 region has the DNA TGTGCCAGCAGCTTGGGGGACAGGGGAGGCGAGACCCAGTACTTC. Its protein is CASSLGDRGGETQYF.

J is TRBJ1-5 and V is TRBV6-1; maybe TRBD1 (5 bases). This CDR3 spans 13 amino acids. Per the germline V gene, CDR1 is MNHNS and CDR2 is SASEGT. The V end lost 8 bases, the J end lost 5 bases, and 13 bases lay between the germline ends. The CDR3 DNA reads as TGTGCCAGCCAGGTGACAGAATATCAGCCCCAGCATTTT. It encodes CASQVTEYQPQHF.

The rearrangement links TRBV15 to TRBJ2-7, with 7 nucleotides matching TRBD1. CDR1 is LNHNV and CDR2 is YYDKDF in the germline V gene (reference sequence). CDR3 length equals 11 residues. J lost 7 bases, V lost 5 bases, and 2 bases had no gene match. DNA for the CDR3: TGTGCCACCAGCGCGGACAGGGAGCAGTACTTC. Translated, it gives CATSADREQYF.

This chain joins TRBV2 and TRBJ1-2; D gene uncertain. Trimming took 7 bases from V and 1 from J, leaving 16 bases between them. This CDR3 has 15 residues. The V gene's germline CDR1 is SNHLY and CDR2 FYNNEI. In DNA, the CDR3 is TGTGCCAGCAACCTCGACACCCCCGGTAACTATGGCTACACCTTC. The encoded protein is CASNLDTPGNYGYTF.

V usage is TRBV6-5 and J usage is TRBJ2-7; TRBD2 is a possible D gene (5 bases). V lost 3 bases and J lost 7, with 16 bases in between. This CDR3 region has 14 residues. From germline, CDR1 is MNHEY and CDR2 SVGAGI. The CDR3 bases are TGTGCCAGCAGTTATTCAGAATATTCGGGGGAGCAGTACTTC. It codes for CASSYSEYSGEQYF.

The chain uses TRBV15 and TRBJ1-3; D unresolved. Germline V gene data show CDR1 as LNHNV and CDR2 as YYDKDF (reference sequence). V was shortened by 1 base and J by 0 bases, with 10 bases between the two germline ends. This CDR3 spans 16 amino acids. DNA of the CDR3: TGTGCCACCAGCAGAGCCCACCCCGGCTCTGGAAACACCATATATTTT. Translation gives CATSRAHPGSGNTIYF.

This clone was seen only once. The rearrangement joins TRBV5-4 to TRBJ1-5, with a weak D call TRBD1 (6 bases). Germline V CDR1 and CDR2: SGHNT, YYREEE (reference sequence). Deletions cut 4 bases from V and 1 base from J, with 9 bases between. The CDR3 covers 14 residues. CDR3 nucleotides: TGTGCCAGCAGCCTCGACAGGAGCAATCAGCCCCAGCATTTT. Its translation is CASSLDRSNQPQHF.

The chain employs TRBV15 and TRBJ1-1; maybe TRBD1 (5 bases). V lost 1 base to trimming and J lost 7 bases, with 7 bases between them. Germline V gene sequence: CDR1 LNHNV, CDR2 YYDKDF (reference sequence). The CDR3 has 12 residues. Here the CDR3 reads CATSRGTGEAFF. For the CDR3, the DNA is TGTGCCACCAGCAGAGGAACAGGTGAAGCTTTCTTT.

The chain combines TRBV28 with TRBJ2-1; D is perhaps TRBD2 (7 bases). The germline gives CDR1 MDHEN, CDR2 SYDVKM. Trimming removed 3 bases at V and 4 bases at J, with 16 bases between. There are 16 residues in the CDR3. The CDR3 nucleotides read TGTGCCAGCAGTTTGCTTGGCGGGGGCCTTTACAATGAGCAGTTCTTC. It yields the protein CASSLLGGGLYNEQFF.

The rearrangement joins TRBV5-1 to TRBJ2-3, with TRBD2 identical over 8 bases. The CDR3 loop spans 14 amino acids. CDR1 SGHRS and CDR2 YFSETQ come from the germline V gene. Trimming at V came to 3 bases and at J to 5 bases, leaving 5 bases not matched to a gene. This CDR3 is CASSSGTRGDTQYF. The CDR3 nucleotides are TGCGCCAGCAGCTCCGGGACTAGGGGAGATACGCAGTATTTT.

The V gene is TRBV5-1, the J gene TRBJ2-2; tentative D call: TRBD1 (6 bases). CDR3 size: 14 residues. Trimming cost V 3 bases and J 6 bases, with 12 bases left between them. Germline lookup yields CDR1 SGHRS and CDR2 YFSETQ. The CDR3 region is CASSSGQRAGELFF. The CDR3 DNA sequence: TGCGCCAGCAGCTCTGGACAGAGGGCCGGGGAGCTGTTTTTT.

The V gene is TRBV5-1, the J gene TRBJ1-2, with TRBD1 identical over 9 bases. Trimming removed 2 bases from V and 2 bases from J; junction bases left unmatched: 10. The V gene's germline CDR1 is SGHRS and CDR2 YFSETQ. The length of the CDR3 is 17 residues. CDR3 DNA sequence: TGCGCCAGCAGCTTATTTACAGGGGGCCCCAGCAACTATGGCTACACCTTC. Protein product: CASSLFTGGPSNYGYTF.

The CDR3 sequence is CASAFGTEITDTQYF. The CDR3 bases are TGTGCCAGCGCCTTTGGGACAGAAATAACAGATACGCAGTATTTT. The chain uses TRBV6-1 and TRBJ2-3, with TRBD1 matching over 7 bases. The CDR3 extends over 15 amino acids. Germline V gene sequence: CDR1 MNHNS, CDR2 SASEGT. V lost 8 bases to trimming and J lost 3 bases; unmatched junction nucleotides: 11.

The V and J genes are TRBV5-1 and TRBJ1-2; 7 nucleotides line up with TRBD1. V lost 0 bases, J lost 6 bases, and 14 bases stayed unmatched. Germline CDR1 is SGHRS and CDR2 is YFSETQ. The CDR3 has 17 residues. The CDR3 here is CASSLAGADRVFDGYTF. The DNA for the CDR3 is TGCGCCAGCAGCTTGGCCGGCGCCGACAGGGTTTTTGATGGCTACACCTTC.

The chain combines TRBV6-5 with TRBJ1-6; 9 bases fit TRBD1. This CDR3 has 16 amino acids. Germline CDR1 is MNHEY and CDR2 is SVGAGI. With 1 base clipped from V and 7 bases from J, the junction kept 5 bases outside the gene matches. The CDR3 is CASSYLVGQGNSPLHF. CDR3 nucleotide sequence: TGTGCCAGCAGTTACTTAGTGGGACAGGGCAATTCACCCCTCCACTTT.

CDR3 in amino acids: CASSLSGSNADTQYF. The CDR3 region has the DNA TGTGCCAGCAGTTTATCGGGGTCTAACGCAGATACGCAGTATTTT. The rearrangement uses TRBV28 and TRBJ2-3, with a tentative D call TRBD2 (5 bases). CDR1 MDHEN and CDR2 SYDVKM come from the germline V gene. Trimming shortened V by 1 base and J by 4 bases, and 12 bases separated the two germline ends. The CDR3 runs to 15 residues.

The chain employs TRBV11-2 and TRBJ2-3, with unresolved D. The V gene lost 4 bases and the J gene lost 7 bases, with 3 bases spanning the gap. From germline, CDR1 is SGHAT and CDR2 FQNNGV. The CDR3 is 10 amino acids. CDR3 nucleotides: TGTGCCAGCAGCTCCTATACGCAGTATTTT. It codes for CASSSYTQYF.

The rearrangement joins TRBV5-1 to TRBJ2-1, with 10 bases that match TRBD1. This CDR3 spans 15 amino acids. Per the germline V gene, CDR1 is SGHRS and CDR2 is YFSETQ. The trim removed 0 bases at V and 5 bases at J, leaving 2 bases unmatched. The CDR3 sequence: CASSLGTGGHNEQFF. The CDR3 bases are TGCGCCAGCAGCTTGGGGACAGGGGGGCACAATGAGCAGTTCTTC.